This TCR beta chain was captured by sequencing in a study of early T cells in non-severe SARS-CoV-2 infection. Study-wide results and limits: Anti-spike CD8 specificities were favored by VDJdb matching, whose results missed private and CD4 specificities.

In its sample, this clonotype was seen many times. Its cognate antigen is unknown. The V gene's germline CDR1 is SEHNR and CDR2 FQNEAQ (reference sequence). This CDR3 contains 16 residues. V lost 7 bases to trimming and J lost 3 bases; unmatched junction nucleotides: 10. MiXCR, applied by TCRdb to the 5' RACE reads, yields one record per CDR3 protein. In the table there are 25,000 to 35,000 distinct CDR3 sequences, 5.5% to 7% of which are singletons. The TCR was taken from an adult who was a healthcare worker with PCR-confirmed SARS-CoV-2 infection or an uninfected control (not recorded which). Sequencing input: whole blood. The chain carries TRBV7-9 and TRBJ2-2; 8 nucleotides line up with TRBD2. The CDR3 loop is CASIKGAGADTGELFF. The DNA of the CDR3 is TGTGCCAGCATCAAGGGAGCGGGAGCTGACACCGGGGAGCTGTTTTTT.